The clone carrying this T cell receptor (beta chain) occurred once. This sample is part of a study of blood T cell repertoires in COVID-19. Methods used by the authors: Amplification from reference gene primers served as the basis for estimated nucleated cell counts. TCRdb's copy holds only in-frame clones and misses some; the assay was immunoSEQ multiplex PCR. The DNA was the basis for D and trimming; V, J and clone size are from that table. The table records some 160,000 clones, 65% to 90% of them present only once. J gave up 2 bases and V 6 bases, and 9 bases lay outside the gene matches. CDR1 LNHDA and CDR2 SQIVND come from the germline V gene (reference sequence). CDR3 length equals 16 residues.

The origin of this receptor is a human donor in a cohort sampled during active COVID-19. Sequencing was done on a sample of peripheral blood. The rearrangement joins TRBV19 to TRBJ2-5; 10 nucleotides agree with TRBD1. The CDR3 is CASSVPRDRGQETQYF. The CDR3 DNA reads as TGTGCCAGTAGCGTTCCCCGGGACAGGGGTCAAGAGACCCAGTACTTC.